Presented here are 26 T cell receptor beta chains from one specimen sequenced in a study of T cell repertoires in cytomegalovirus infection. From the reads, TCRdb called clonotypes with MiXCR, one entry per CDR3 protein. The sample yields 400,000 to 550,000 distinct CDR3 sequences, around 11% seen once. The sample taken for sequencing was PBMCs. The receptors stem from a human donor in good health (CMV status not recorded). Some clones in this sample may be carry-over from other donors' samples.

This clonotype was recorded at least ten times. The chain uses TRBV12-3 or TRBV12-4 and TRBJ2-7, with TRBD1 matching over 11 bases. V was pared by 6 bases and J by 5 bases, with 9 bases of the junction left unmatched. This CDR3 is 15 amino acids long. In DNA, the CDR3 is TGTGCCAGCAGATCCGGGACAGGGGGTCCCCACGAGCAGTACTTC. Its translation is CASRSGTGGPHEQYF.

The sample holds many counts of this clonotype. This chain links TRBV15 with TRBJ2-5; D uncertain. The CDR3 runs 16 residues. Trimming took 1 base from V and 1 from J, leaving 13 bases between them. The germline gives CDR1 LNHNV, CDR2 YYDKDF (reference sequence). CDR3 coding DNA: TGTGCCACCAGCAGAGCCTCCGGGTCAGCCCAAGAGACCCAGTACTTC. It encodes CATSRASGSAQETQYF.

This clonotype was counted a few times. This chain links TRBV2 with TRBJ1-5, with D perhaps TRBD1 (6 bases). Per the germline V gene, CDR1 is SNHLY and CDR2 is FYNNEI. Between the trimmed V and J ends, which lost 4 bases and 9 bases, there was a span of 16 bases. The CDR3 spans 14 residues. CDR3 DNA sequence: TGTGCCAGCAGTGGGGCAGGGGCTATCCCGCCCCAGCATTTT. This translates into CASSGAGAIPPQHF. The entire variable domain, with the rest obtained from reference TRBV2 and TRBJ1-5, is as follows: EPEVTQTPSHQVTQMGQEVILRCVPISNHLYFYWYRQILGQKVEFLVSFYNNEISEKSEIFDDQFSVERPDGSNFTLKIRSTKLEDSAMYFCASSGAGAIPPQHFGDGTRLSIL.

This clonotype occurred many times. CDR3 nucleotide sequence: TGTGCCAGCAGCTCCGGGACAGGGAACTATGGCTACACCTTC. It yields the protein CASSSGTGNYGYTF. The chain is built from TRBV7-8 and TRBJ1-2, with 9 bases fitting TRBD1. V lost 4 bases and J lost 2; bases outside the gene matches: 2. The CDR3 length is 14 residues. CDR1 SGHVS and CDR2 FQNEAQ come from the germline V gene.

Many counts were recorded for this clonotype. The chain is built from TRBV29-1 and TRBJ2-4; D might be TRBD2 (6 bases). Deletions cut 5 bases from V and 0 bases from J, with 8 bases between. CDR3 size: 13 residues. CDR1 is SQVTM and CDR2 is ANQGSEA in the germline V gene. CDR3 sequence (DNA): TGCAGCGTTAAAGCGGGAGCCAAAAACATTCAGTACTTC. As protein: CSVKAGAKNIQYF.

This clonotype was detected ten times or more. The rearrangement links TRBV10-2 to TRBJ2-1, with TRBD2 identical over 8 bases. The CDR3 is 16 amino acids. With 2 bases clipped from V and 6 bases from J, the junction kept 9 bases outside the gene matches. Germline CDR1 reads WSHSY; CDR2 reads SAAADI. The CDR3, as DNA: TGCGCCAGCAGTGAGGTGCGGAGCGGGGGTTCCAATGAGCAGTTCTTC. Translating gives CASSEVRSGGSNEQFF.

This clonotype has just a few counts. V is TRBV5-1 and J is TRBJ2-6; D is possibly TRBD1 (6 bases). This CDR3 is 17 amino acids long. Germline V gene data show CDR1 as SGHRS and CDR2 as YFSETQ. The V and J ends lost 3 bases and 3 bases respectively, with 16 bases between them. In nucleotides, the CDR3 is TGCGCCAGCAGCTCCCCTTCACAGGGCGGTGGGGCCAACGTCCTGACTTTC. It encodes CASSSPSQGGGANVLTF.

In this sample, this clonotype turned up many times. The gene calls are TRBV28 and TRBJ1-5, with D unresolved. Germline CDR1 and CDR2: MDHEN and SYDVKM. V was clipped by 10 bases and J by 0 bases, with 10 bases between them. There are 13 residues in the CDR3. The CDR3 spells CATGKNSNQPQHF. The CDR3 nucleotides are TGTGCCACCGGAAAGAATAGCAATCAGCCCCAGCATTTT.

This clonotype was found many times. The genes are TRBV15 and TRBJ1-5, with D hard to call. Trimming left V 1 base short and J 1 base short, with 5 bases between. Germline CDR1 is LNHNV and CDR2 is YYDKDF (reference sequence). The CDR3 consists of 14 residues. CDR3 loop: CATSRGGSNQPQHF. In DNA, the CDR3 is TGTGCCACCAGCAGAGGAGGAAGCAATCAGCCCCAGCATTTT. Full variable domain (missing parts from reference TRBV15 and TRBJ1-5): DAMVIQNPRYQVTQFGKPVTLSCSQTLNHNVMYWYQQKSSQAPKLLFHYYDKDFNNEADTPDNFQSRRPNTSFCFLDIRSPGLGDTAMYLCATSRGGSNQPQHFGDGTRLSIL.

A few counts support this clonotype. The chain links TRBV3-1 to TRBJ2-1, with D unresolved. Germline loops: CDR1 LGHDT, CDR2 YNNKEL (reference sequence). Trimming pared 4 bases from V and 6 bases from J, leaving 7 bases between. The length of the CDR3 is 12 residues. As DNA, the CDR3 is TGTGCCAGCAGCCTTCAGGTCAATGAGCAGTTCTTC. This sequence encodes CASSLQVNEQFF.

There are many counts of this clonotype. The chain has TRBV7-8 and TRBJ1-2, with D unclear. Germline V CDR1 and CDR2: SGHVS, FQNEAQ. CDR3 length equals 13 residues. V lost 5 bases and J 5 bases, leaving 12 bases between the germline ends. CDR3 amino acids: CASSPRVGYGYTF. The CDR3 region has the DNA TGTGCCAGCAGCCCTCGGGTGGGATATGGCTACACCTTC.

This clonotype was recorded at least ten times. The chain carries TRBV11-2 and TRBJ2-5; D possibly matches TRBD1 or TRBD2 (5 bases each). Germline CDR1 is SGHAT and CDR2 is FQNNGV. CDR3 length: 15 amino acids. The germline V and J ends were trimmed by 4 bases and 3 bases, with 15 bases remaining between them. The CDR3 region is CASSSPRGPKETQYF. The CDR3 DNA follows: TGTGCCAGCAGCTCCCCCCGGGGACCTAAAGAGACCCAGTACTTC.

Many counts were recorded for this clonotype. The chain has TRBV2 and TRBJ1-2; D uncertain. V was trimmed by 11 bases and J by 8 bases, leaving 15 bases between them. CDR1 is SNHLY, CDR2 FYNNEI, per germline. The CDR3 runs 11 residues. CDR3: CAVEGTRGYTF. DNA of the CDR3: TGTGCCGTCGAGGGCACTCGGGGCTACACCTTC. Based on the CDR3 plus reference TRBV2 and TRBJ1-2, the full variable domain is EPEVTQTPSHQVTQMGQEVILRCVPISNHLYFYWYRQILGQKVEFLVSFYNNEISEKSEIFDDQFSVERPDGSNFTLKIRSTKLEDSAMYFCAVEGTRGYTFGSGTRLTVV.

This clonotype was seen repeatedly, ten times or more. Here the CDR3 reads CASSTGLAGATGELFF. The CDR3 nucleotides read TGTGCCAGCAGCACGGGACTAGCGGGAGCCACCGGGGAGCTGTTTTTT. This sequence joins TRBV11-3 and TRBJ2-2; 14 bases map to TRBD2. The germline V gene has CDR1 SGHNT and CDR2 YENEEA. V was pared by 5 bases and J by 4 bases, with 3 bases of the junction left unmatched. This CDR3 contains 16 residues.

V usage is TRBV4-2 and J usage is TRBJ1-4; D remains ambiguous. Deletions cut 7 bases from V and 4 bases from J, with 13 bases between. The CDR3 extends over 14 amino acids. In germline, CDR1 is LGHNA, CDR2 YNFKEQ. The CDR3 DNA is TGTGCCAGCACCAAGGGCGGATTTAATGAAAAACTGTTTTTT. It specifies CASTKGGFNEKLFF.

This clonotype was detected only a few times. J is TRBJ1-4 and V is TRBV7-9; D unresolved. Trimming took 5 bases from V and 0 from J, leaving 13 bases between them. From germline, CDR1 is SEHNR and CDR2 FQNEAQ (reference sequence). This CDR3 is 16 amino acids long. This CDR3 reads CASSPRRGPTNEKLFF. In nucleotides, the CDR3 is TGTGCCAGCAGCCCCCGCCGAGGGCCAACTAATGAAAAACTGTTTTTT.

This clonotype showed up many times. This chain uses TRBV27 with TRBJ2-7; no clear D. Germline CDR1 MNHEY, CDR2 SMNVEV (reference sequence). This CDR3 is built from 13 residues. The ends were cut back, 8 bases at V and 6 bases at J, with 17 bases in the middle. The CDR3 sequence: CASHKSPNGEQYF. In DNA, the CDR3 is TGTGCCAGCCACAAAAGTCCCAACGGCGAGCAGTACTTC.

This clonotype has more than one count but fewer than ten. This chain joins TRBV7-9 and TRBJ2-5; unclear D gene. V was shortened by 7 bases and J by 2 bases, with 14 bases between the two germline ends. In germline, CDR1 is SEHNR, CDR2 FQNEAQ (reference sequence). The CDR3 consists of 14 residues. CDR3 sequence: CASTYSAGQETQYF. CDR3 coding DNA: TGTGCCAGCACCTACTCCGCCGGGCAAGAGACCCAGTACTTC.

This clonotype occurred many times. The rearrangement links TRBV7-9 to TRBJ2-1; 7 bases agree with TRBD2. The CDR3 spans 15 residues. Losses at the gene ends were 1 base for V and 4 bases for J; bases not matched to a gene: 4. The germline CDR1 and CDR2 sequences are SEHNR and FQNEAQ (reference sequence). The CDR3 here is CASSLGGSPYNEQFF. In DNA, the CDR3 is TGTGCCAGCAGCTTAGGCGGGAGCCCTTACAATGAGCAGTTCTTC.

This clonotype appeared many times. CDR3 sequence (DNA): TGCAGTGCCAGCGTGGAGGGGAGAGTATCTCCCCTCCACTTT. This sequence encodes CSASVEGRVSPLHF. The V call is TRBV20-1, the J call TRBJ1-6, with TRBD1 as a possible D gene (5 bases). Deletions cut 6 bases from V and 13 bases from J, with 22 bases between. The CDR3 is made up of 14 amino acids. Germline CDR1 reads DFQATT; CDR2 reads SNEGSKA (reference sequence).

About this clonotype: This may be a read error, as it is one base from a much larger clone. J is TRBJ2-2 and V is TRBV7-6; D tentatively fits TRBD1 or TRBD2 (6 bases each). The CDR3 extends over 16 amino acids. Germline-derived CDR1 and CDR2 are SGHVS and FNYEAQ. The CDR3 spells CASGPSTGSNTGGLFF. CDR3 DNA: TGTGCTAGCGGCCCCTCGACAGGCTCAAACACCGGGGGGCTGTTTTTT.

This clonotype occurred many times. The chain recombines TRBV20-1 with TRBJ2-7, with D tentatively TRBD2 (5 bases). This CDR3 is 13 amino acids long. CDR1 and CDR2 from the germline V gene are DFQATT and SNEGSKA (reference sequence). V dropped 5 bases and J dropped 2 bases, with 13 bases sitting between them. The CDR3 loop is CSARSRETYEQYF. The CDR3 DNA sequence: TGCAGTGCTCGTTCGAGGGAAACCTACGAGCAGTACTTC.

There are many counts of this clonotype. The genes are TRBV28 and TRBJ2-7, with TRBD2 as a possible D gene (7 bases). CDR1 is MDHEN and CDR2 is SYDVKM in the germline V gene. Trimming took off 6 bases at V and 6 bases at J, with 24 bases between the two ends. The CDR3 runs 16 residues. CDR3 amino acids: CASRGGRDTGFGEQYF. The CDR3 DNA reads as TGTGCCAGCAGGGGGGGGAGGGACACCGGTTTCGGCGAGCAGTACTTC.

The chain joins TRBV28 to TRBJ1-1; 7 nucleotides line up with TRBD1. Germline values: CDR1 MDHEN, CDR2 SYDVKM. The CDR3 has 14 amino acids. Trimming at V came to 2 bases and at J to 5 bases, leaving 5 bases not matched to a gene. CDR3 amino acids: CASSLMQGETEAFF. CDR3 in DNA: TGTGCCAGCAGTTTAATGCAGGGGGAGACTGAAGCTTTCTTT.

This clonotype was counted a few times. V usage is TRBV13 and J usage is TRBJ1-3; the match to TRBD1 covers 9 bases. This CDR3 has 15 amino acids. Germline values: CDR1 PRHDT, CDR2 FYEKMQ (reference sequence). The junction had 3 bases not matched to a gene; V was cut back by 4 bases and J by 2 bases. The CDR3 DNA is TGTGCCAGCAGCTCAAGACAGGGGGCTGGAAACACCATATATTTT. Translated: CASSSRQGAGNTIYF.

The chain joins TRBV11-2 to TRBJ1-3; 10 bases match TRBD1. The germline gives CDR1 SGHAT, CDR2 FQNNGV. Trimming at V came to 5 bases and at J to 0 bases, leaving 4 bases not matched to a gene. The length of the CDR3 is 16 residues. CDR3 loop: CASSVGQGISGNTIYF. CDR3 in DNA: TGTGCCAGCAGCGTGGGACAGGGGATCTCTGGAAACACCATATATTTT. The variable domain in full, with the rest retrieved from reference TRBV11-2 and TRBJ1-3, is EAGVAQSPRYKIIEKRQSVAFWCNPISGHATLYWYQQILGQGPKLLIQFQNNGVVDDSQLPKDRFSAERLKGVDSTLKIQPAKLEDSAVYLCASSVGQGISGNTIYFGEGSWLTVV.